Listed below are T cell receptor beta chains from one sample, sequenced in a study of T cell responses to AZD1222 COVID-19 vaccine. Profiled with immunoSEQ multiplex PCR; TCRdb holds only in-frame clones, not every one. The repertoire holds some 130,000 clones, 90% to 95% seen once, with about 3.1% in the top ten. The specimen was peripheral blood, collected on day 0 of AZD1222 vaccination. The receptor source for this set is an adult in good health. Both conserved end residues are part of each CDR3. The D gene is left open where the match is weak. The size entry is marked missing in some rows and otherwise reads once, few, many or a size class.

abundance,d_gene,j_gene,v_gene,CDR3aa,CDR3nt
.,.,TRBJ1-1,TRBV4-2,CASSQDRGREAFF,TGTGCCAGCAGCCAAGATCGCGGGAGGGAAGCTTTCTTT
.,TRBD1,TRBJ1-2,TRBV7-9,CASSPQGAHGYTF,TGTGCCAGCAGCCCACAGGGGGCTCATGGCTACACCTTC
.,TRBD2,TRBJ2-1,TRBV18,CASSPPGGPGTSGPRQFF,TGTGCCAGCTCACCACCCGGGGGACCCGGGACTAGCGGACCTCGGCAGTTCTTC
.,.,TRBJ1-1,TRBV7-9,CASSTGTANTEAFF,TGTGCCAGCAGCACCGGGACGGCCAACACTGAAGCTTTCTTT
.,.,TRBJ1-1,TRBV7-9,CASRQSNTEAFF,TGTGCCAGCCGGCAGTCTAACACTGAAGCTTTCTTT
.,.,TRBJ2-1,TRBV18,CASSPSGRGGNEQFF,TGTGCCAGCTCACCATCTGGCAGGGGAGGGAATGAGCAGTTCTTC
.,.,TRBJ1-2,TRBV6-2/TRBV6-3,CASSQNNYGYTF,TGTGCCAGCAGCCAGAACAACTATGGCTACACCTTC
.,TRBD1,TRBJ1-2,TRBV14,CASSQATGTGAGYTF,TGTGCCAGCAGCCAAGCGACCGGGACAGGGGCTGGCTACACCTTC
.,TRBD1,TRBJ1-2,TRBV7-3,CASSIDRGYGYTF,TGTGCCAGCAGCATAGACAGGGGCTATGGCTACACCTTC
.,.,TRBJ2-7,TRBV7-6,CASSLGQKYEQYF,TGTGCCAGCAGCTTAGGACAGAAGTACGAGCAGTACTTC
.,TRBD2,TRBJ2-7,TRBV7-9,CASSPGRGEQYF,TGTGCCAGCAGCCCGGGGAGGGGCGAGCAGTACTTC
.,.,TRBJ2-4,TRBV5-4,CASSRKNSTKNIQYF,TGTGCCAGCTCCCGCAAAAACTCGACCAAAAACATTCAGTACTTC
.,.,TRBJ1-3,TRBV30,CAWMVGVPGNTIYF,TGTGCCTGGATGGTCGGGGTACCCGGAAACACCATATATTTT
.,.,TRBJ1-5,TRBV10-3,CAINPPEAGEIHQPQHF,TGTGCCATCAACCCACCGGAGGCAGGGGAAATTCATCAGCCCCAGCATTTT
.,.,TRBJ1-4,TRBV28,CASSLPGATNEKLFF,TGTGCCAGCAGTTTACCTGGGGCAACTAATGAAAAACTGTTTTTT
.,.,TRBJ2-3,TRBV11-2,CASSSTENVYTQYF,TGTGCCAGCAGCTCAACGGAAAACGTTTATACGCAGTATTTT
.,TRBD2,TRBJ2-1,TRBV28,CASSLGMSGAYNEQFF,TGTGCCAGCAGTTTAGGTATGAGCGGGGCCTACAATGAGCAGTTCTTC
.,.,TRBJ1-6,TRBV5-8,CASSLNQGWGYNSPLHF,TGTGCCAGCAGCTTGAACCAGGGCTGGGGATATAATTCACCCCTCCACTTT
.,TRBD1,TRBJ1-2,TRBV6-6,CASSYTRDRRENGYTF,TGTGCCAGCAGTTACACGAGGGACAGGCGGGAGAACGGCTACACCTTC
.,.,TRBJ1-1,TRBV6-5,CASSYSVTGGNTEAFF,TGTGCCAGCAGTTACTCGGTGACAGGTGGGAACACTGAAGCTTTCTTT
.,.,TRBJ2-1,TRBV9,CASSPGTGGDNEQFF,TGTGCCAGCAGCCCCGGGACTGGAGGGGACAATGAGCAGTTCTTC
once,.,TRBJ1-1,TRBV30,CALQGGTEAFF,TGTGCCTTACAGGGTGGCACTGAAGCTTTCTTT
.,TRBD1,TRBJ1-1,TRBV10-3,CAISEPTLRQGAGAFF,TGTGCCATCAGTGAGCCAACACTTAGACAGGGGGCGGGAGCTTTCTTT
.,TRBD2,TRBJ2-7,TRBV7-2,CASSLGGGAVTYEQYF,TGTGCCAGCAGCTTAGGGGGAGGGGCAGTAACCTACGAGCAGTACTTC
.,TRBD1,TRBJ2-1,TRBV5-1,CASSSGQGWNEQFF,TGCGCCAGCAGCTCCGGACAGGGGTGGAATGAGCAGTTCTTC
.,.,TRBJ1-3,TRBV23-1,CASSQSGRDKVGEGNTIYF,TGCGCCAGCAGTCAATCCGGCAGGGATAAAGTAGGCGAGGGAAACACCATATATTTT
once,.,TRBJ2-1,TRBV4-3,CASSQDGTGEQFF,TGCGCCAGCAGCCAAGATGGGACGGGTGAGCAGTTCTTC
.,TRBD2,TRBJ2-3,TRBV28,CASSFFGREGSGTDTQYF,TGTGCCAGCAGTTTTTTTGGGCGGGAGGGCTCCGGCACAGATACGCAGTATTTT
few,.,TRBJ2-2,TRBV18,CASGKNPANTGELFF,TGTGCCAGCGGCAAAAACCCTGCGAACACCGGGGAGCTGTTTTTT
.,.,TRBJ1-2,TRBV28,CASSWSQDYGYTF,TGTGCCAGCAGTTGGTCGCAAGACTATGGCTACACCTTC
.,TRBD1,TRBJ1-1,TRBV29-1,CSAKRTGGENTEAFF,TGCAGCGCGAAGAGGACAGGGGGAGAGAACACTGAAGCTTTCTTT
.,.,TRBJ2-6,TRBV11-2,CASRLPGGEISGANVLTF,TGTGCCAGCAGGCTCCCGGGGGGCGAAATATCTGGGGCCAACGTCCTGACTTTC
.,.,TRBJ1-5,TRBV27,CASSFPGAGQPQHF,TGTGCCAGCAGTTTCCCGGGGGCAGGACAGCCCCAGCATTTT
.,.,TRBJ1-5,TRBV18,CASSPGDTGFNQPQHF,TGTGCCAGCTCACCTGGGGACACAGGTTTCAATCAGCCCCAGCATTTT
.,.,TRBJ1-1,TRBV19,CASRETGNTEAFF,TGTGCCAGTAGGGAGACGGGGAACACTGAAGCTTTCTTT
.,.,TRBJ2-1,TRBV12-5,CASGPSGTPKFF,TGTGCTAGTGGCCCATCCGGGACACCCAAGTTCTTC
once,.,TRBJ1-3,TRBV9,CASSEGVSGNTIYF,TGTGCCAGCAGTGAGGGGGTTTCTGGAAACACCATATATTTT
.,.,TRBJ1-1,TRBV28,CASSDLGLLTEAFF,TGTGCCAGCAGTGACCTGGGACTACTCACTGAAGCTTTCTTT
.,TRBD1,TRBJ1-2,TRBV7-2,CASSLLTGNIHGYTF,TGTGCCAGCAGCCTCCTGACAGGGAATATCCACGGCTACACCTTC
.,.,TRBJ1-2,TRBV7-8,CASSLGPKGLGYTF,TGTGCCAGCAGCCTGGGCCCCAAGGGATTGGGCTACACCTTC
.,.,TRBJ1-1,TRBV9,CASSESRDGNTEAFF,TGTGCCAGCAGCGAGTCCCGGGACGGGAACACTGAAGCTTTCTTT
.,.,TRBJ1-4,TRBV7-9,CASSPGRGDEKLFF,TGTGCCAGCAGCCCAGGGAGGGGAGACGAAAAACTGTTTTTT
.,.,TRBJ1-2,TRBV29-1,CSVEEESYTF,TGCAGCGTTGAGGAGGAGAGCTACACCTTC
.,.,TRBJ2-2,TRBV5-6,CASSLGDTGELFF,TGTGCCAGCAGCTTGGGTGACACCGGGGAGCTGTTTTTT